This T cell receptor (beta chain) emerged from a study of monozygotic twins with inflammatory bowel disease. Study observations and caveats: Limited statistical power may explain no repertoire similarity difference between concordant and discordant twins.

Template switching added UMIs carrying a 6-nucleotide sample barcode. cDNA encoding TCRalpha and TCRbeta underwent two nested PCRs of roughly 16 and 10 cycles, each of which was followed by bead purification. TCRdb re-analyzed the 5' RACE reads; it lists each CDR3 protein once, without DNA. Recorded for this sample: approximately 160,000 distinct CDR3 sequences. In regard to this clonotype: Its antigen is not known.

Sequenced sample: blood. The clonotype originates from a human donor with ulcerative colitis or Crohn's disease, or a healthy co-twin of an affected twin (not recorded which).

CDR3: CASSLRAGSTYEQYF. J is TRBJ2-7 and V is TRBV27; lacking DNA, the TRBD2 call made by TCRdb goes unchecked. The germline V gene has CDR1 MNHEY and CDR2 SMNVEV (reference sequence). This CDR3 spans 15 amino acids.